Ten or more counts support the clone carrying this T cell receptor (beta chain). Its matching antigen is unknown. The sample is drawn from a study of response to subunit inactivated influenza vaccine. Study outcomes and limitations: Authors suggested each seasonal influenza vaccination recruits few new T cells.

CDR3 length equals 14 residues. V was clipped by 6 bases and J by 3 bases; unmatched bases: 11. Germline V gene lookup returns CDR1 SQVTM and CDR2 ANQGSEA. TCRdb reprocessed the RT-PCR reads via MiXCR and lists one record per CDR3 protein. This repertoire shows 450,000 to 500,000 distinct CDR3 sequences, approximately 10% found once; its top ten account for roughly 12%. The sample here was PBMCs from blood, taken 45 days after vaccination. The origin of this receptor is a man between 45 and 60 years old who received an inactivated influenza vaccine. V usage is TRBV29-1 and J usage is TRBJ2-7, with 7 bases fitting TRBD1. The CDR3 protein is CSVELRQGIYEQYF. The CDR3 region has the DNA TGCAGCGTGGAACTAAGACAGGGAATCTACGAGCAGTACTTC.